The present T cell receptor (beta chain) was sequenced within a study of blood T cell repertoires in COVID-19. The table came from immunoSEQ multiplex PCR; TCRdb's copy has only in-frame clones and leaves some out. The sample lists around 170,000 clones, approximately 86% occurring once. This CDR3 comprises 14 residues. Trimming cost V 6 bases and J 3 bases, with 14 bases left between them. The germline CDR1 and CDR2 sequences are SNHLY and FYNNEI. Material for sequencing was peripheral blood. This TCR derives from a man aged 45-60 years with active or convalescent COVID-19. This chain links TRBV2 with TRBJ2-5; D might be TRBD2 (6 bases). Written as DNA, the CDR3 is TGTGCCAGCAGACCTTGGGGCGGGAAAGAGACCCAGTACTTC. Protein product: CASRPWGGKETQYF.